This TCR beta chain was sequenced for a study of T cells in localized non-small cell lung cancer (TCRdb year 2020). Regarding the complete study: T cell repertoires of about 230 early-stage NSCLC patients were analyzed, with tumors being compared against uninvolved tumor-adjacent lungs. The cohort was made up of a few hundred treatment-naive NSCLC patients whose localized lung tumors had been resected. The mean age of the NSCLC patients was 50 to 85 years, with approximately 130 men and 95 to 110 women.

CDR1 SGHRS and CDR2 YFSETQ are derived from the germline V gene. CDR3 length: 13 amino acids, cysteine to phenylalanine. The kept DNA is CDR3 alone, 39 bases in frame from the first base. V loses 2 bases of germline sequence and J loses 6 bases, and the interval between the two ends is 9 bases. A remark on this clone: The antigen it recognizes is unknown. The sample holds no much larger clone one base away, and base qualities are not on file.

At diagnosis, tumor, uninvolved tumor-adjacent lung and peripheral blood were collected and then preserved as a mix of FFPE and fresh-frozen material. For TCR repertoire profiling, blood samples were analyzed in the form of peripheral blood mononuclear cells. TCR beta CDR3 regions were sequenced from DNA using the immunoSEQ Assay. For the original study's pipeline: To compute T cell density, TCR beta template counts were normalized to usable DNA, which was estimated by amplifying housekeeping genes. Using the preseqR package, richness was estimated by extrapolating to 120,000 templates for tissue samples and 400,000 templates for PBMC samples. Clonality was taken to be one minus Pielou's evenness. To identify tissue-enriched TCRs, differential abundance testing was run on productive amino-acid clonotypes with a minimum total count of 5 and an alpha of 0.1. The Jaccard Index and the Morisita Overlap Index were used to quantify repertoire overlap between compartments. GLIPH grouped TCR beta CDR3s together with public tetramer-defined viral CDR3s, and a viral motif had to include at least three viral sequences and also show V-gene enrichment. The source is immuneACCESS, and TCRdb retained only in-frame sequences with V and J called. Part of the clones is not carried over; for the studies checked, unresolved V genes explain less than half of this, and the remainder is unexplained. The V and J calls and clone size are taken from that table; D and trimming were inferred from the DNA. The sample yields about 78,000 clones; approximately 84% were counted once. Over 2.5% of the sample belongs to the ten largest clones.

Overall study outcomes, separate from this receptor: Multi-region tumor sequencing was not performed, so intratumor heterogeneity could not be excluded. Uninvolved tumor-adjacent lung showed the highest T cell clonality, higher than tumor, which suggests more focused antigenic responses in the adjacent lung. Longer overall survival was associated with higher blood T cell density, whereas shorter survival was associated with higher adjacent-lung clonality. Because of the exploratory design, TCR variables were selected using unadjusted p-values without false-discovery rate correction. A median of 57 of the top 100 tumor clones turned up in the paired uninvolved adjacent lung, and under 30 of those clones also ranked among the top 100 of that same adjacent lung.

The specimen was peripheral blood, collected before any cancer treatment. The rearrangement joined TRBV5-1 to TRBJ2-1, with the D assignment possibly TRBD1 or TRBD2, given 5 matching bases for each. The sequence came from a man aged 40 to 70 with stage I lung adenocarcinoma. The nucleotide sequence reads TGCGCCAGCAGCTTTGGGACCTTCAATGAGCAGTTCTTC. This is translated as CASSFGTFNEQFF.